One sample yielded the 10 T cell receptor beta chains listed below, sequenced in a study of shared clonotypes between healthy human individuals. The data were produced by immunoSEQ multiplex PCR, yet TCRdb's version contains in-frame clones alone and is incomplete. This sample carries approximately 500,000 clones, more than 75% of them seen once, and the ten largest clones take approximately 12%. The specimen was PBMCs. The receptor set was obtained from a woman aged 40 to 50 in good health. Some clones in this sample may be carry-over from other donors' samples.

The J gene is TRBJ2-7, the V gene TRBV19; 11 bases are a match to TRBD2. The CDR3 covers 16 residues. Germline CDR1 LNHDA, CDR2 SQIVND (reference sequence). V lost 3 bases and J lost 6; bases outside the gene matches: 10. CDR3 residues: CASSIYFSGRAVEQYF. The CDR3 DNA reads TGTGCCAGTAGTATCTACTTTAGCGGGAGGGCCGTCGAGCAGTACTTC.

This clone was seen a single time. V gene TRBV6-1 combines with J gene TRBJ1-5; 7 bases match TRBD1. Trimming cost V 2 bases and J 9 bases; bases outside gene matches: 10. Germline V gene lookup returns CDR1 MNHNS and CDR2 SASEGT. The CDR3 has 15 amino acids. In DNA form, the CDR3 reads TGTGCCAGCAGTGAAAAGGGGGCGCGGATTATGCCCCAGCATTTT. It specifies CASSEKGARIMPQHF.

The chain uses TRBV29-1 and TRBJ2-1; possibly TRBD2 for D (5 bases). The CDR3 consists of 14 residues. Trimming pared 6 bases from V and 2 bases from J, leaving 14 bases between. The V gene's germline CDR1 is SQVTM and CDR2 ANQGSEA. CDR3 residues: CSVLTTRPYNEQFF. CDR3 DNA: TGCAGCGTCCTGACTACCCGGCCCTACAATGAGCAGTTCTTC.

V usage is TRBV9 and J usage is TRBJ2-1; D ambiguous. The CDR3 has 19 amino acids. The V end lost 3 bases, the J end lost 3 bases, and 25 bases lay between the germline ends. Germline V lookup: CDR1 SGDLS, CDR2 YYNGEE. In DNA, the CDR3 is TGTGCCAGCAGCGAACTAAAAGGACCAAGGTGGGCAGACTACAATGAGCAGTTCTTC. It yields the protein CASSELKGPRWADYNEQFF.

This clone was counted ten times or more. Distinct nucleotide sequences in the sample also encode this CDR3. V usage is TRBV7-9 and J usage is TRBJ2-3, with D hard to call. Germline CDR1 and CDR2: SEHNR and FQNEAQ (reference sequence). Trimming took off 0 bases at V and 2 bases at J, with 6 bases between the two ends. CDR3 size: 14 residues. CDR3 residues: CASSLAADTDTQYF. CDR3 in DNA: TGTGCCAGCAGCTTAGCGGCGGACACAGATACGCAGTATTTT.

The genes are TRBV9 and TRBJ2-3; TRBD2 agrees at 8 bases. CDR3 length: 18 residues. Trimming removed 1 base from V and 0 bases from J; junction bases left unmatched: 10. CDR1 and CDR2 (germline): SGDLS, YYNGEE. CDR3 DNA sequence: TGTGCCAGCAGCGTACCGAGCGGGAGTTCCCCGAGCACAGATACGCAGTATTTT. Translated, it gives CASSVPSGSSPSTDTQYF. Based on the CDR3 plus reference TRBV9 and TRBJ2-3, the full variable domain is DSGVTQTPKHLITATGQRVTLRCSPRSGDLSVYWYQQSLDQGLQFLIQYYNGEERAKGNILERFSAQQFPDLHSELNLSSLELGDSALYFCASSVPSGSSPSTDTQYFGPGTRLTVL.

This chain uses TRBV6-1 with TRBJ2-5; the D gene is possibly TRBD2 (7 bases). The ends were cut back, 1 base at V and 5 bases at J, with 17 bases in the middle. This CDR3 comprises 16 residues. Germline V gives CDR1 MNHNS, CDR2 SASEGT. The CDR3 nucleotides are TGTGCCAGCAGTGAAGTGGGCTTGGGGAGGGGGGAGACCCAGTACTTC. As protein: CASSEVGLGRGETQYF.

The chain is built from TRBV7-9 and TRBJ2-1; 11 nucleotides align to TRBD2. The CDR3 has 19 amino acids. After removal of 5 bases from V and 2 bases from J, the junction contained 14 bases not matched to a gene. Germline lookup yields CDR1 SEHNR and CDR2 FQNEAQ (reference sequence). CDR3 in DNA: TGTGCCAGCAGCCCCGATATACCGGGACTAGCGGAAACCTACAATGAGCAGTTCTTC. This encodes CASSPDIPGLAETYNEQFF. Looking up the rest from reference TRBV7-9 and TRBJ2-1 gives the full variable domain: DTGVSQNPRHKITKRGQNVTFRCDPISEHNRLYWYRQTLGQGPEFLTYFQNEAQLEKSRLLSDRFSAERPKGSFSTLEIQRTEQGDSAMYLCASSPDIPGLAETYNEQFFGPGTRLTVL.

The chain is built from TRBV5-4 and TRBJ1-2, with a tentative D call TRBD1 (6 bases). With 5 bases removed from V and 4 bases from J, the gap between germline ends came to 12 bases. Germline V gene sequence: CDR1 SGHNT, CDR2 YYREEE (reference sequence). There are 13 residues in the CDR3. CDR3 loop: CASSEQGIYGYTF. In DNA, the CDR3 is TGTGCCAGCAGTGAACAGGGTATCTATGGCTACACCTTC.

J is TRBJ1-4 and V is TRBV28; the match to TRBD1 covers 7 bases. This CDR3 comprises 14 residues. After removal of 5 bases from V and 8 bases from J, the junction contained 8 bases not matched to a gene. CDR1 and CDR2 (germline): MDHEN, SYDVKM. CDR3 residues: CASSVRGLGEKLFF. For the CDR3, the DNA is TGTGCCAGCAGTGTGAGGGGGCTAGGGGAAAAACTGTTTTTT.